Below are 5 T cell receptor beta chains sequenced from a single sample in a study of blood T cell repertoires in COVID-19. The table came from immunoSEQ multiplex PCR; TCRdb's copy has only in-frame clones and leaves some out. The data hold about 140,000 clones, with about nine tenths observed a single time. Input material: PBMCs or T cells enriched from blood (not recorded which). Source of these receptors: a man between 60 and 75 years old who had recovered from COVID-19.

The chain combines TRBV30 with TRBJ2-1; 8 nucleotides line up with TRBD1. The CDR3 sequence is 12 residues long. Germline values: CDR1 GTSNPN, CDR2 SVGIG (reference sequence). V shed 0 bases, J shed 12 bases, and the junction held 4 bases outside the gene matches. This chain's CDR3 is CAWSVGTGSQFF. The CDR3 DNA follows: TGTGCCTGGAGTGTAGGGACAGGTTCGCAGTTCTTC. Together with reference TRBV30 and TRBJ2-1, the CDR3 gives the full variable domain: SQTIHQWPATLVQPVGSPLSLECTVEGTSNPNLYWYRQAAGRGLQLLFYSVGIGQISSEVPQNLSASRPQDRQFILSSKKLLLSDSGFYLCAWSVGTGSQFFGPGTRLTVL.

This sequence joins TRBV10-3 and TRBJ2-2, with a weak D call TRBD2 (5 bases). Trimming pared 7 bases from V and 7 bases from J, leaving 19 bases between. Per germline, CDR1 ENHRY and CDR2 SYGVKD. CDR3 length: 15 residues. The CDR3 sequence: CAIKGGTPRGGELFF. Here the CDR3 DNA reads TGTGCCATCAAGGGTGGAACCCCTCGGGGCGGGGAGCTGTTTTTT.

The genes are TRBV7-9 and TRBJ1-4; the D gene is possibly TRBD1 (5 bases). CDR1 and CDR2 from the germline V gene are SEHNR and FQNEAQ (reference sequence). Trimming stripped 4 bases from V and 7 bases from J, with 13 bases between. The CDR3 consists of 14 residues. The CDR3 DNA reads TGTGCCAGCAGCTCCCGGGTGGACATTGAAAAACTGTTTTTT. It codes for CASSSRVDIEKLFF.

V usage is TRBV6-1 and J usage is TRBJ1-1; D perhaps matches TRBD1 (6 bases). The germline CDR1 and CDR2 sequences are MNHNS and SASEGT. This CDR3 contains 12 residues. V lost 3 bases, J lost 10 bases, and 12 bases lay in between. The CDR3 protein is CASSETGPGAFF. The CDR3 DNA follows: TGTGCCAGCAGTGAGACAGGCCCTGGAGCTTTCTTT.

The rearrangement uses TRBV28 and TRBJ1-5; D may be TRBD1 (6 bases). V was trimmed by 5 bases and J by 9 bases, leaving 14 bases between them. Germline V gene data show CDR1 as MDHEN and CDR2 as SYDVKM. The CDR3 contains 13 residues. The CDR3 sequence is CASSPGVQLPQHF. CDR3 DNA: TGTGCCAGCAGTCCAGGGGTTCAATTGCCCCAGCATTTT.